These 26 T cell receptor beta chains originate from one sample sequenced in a study of breast tumors, draining lymph nodes, adjacent tissues. TCRdb passed the multiplex PCR reads through MiXCR, listing each CDR3 protein once. Of nearly 200,000 distinct CDR3 sequences in the sample, approximately 30% were seen once. Axillary draining lymph nodes of breast cancer patients supplied the node samples. The sequenced sample consisted of axillary lymph node tissue. These receptors were taken from a female donor with breast cancer. Some clones in this sample may be carry-over from other donors' samples.

The genes are TRBV5-6 and TRBJ1-5, with D unresolved. The V end was cut by 2 bases, the J end by 4 bases, with 4 bases between. The CDR3 is 12 residues long. Germline CDR1 and CDR2: SGHDT and YYEEEE. The chain's CDR3 is CASSFQNQPQHF. In DNA form, the CDR3 reads TGTGCCAGCAGCTTCCAAAATCAGCCCCAGCATTTT.

The rearrangement links TRBV19 to TRBJ1-6, with 7 bases aligning to TRBD1. The CDR3 consists of 15 residues. V trimming: 7 bases; J trimming: 10 bases; junction bases outside the gene matches: 13. Per the germline V gene, CDR1 is LNHDA and CDR2 is SQIVND (reference sequence). The DNA of the CDR3 is TGTGCCAGTAAGGGGGCCGCTGGCTCACGGTCACCCCTCCACTTT. This codes for CASKGAAGSRSPLHF.

There are many counts of this clonotype. This rearrangement joins TRBV5-1 to TRBJ2-2; 13 bases are shared with TRBD2. Germline loops: CDR1 SGHRS, CDR2 YFSETQ. V gave up 3 bases and J gave up 4 bases; unmatched junction bases: 3. CDR3 length equals 16 residues. The CDR3 coding sequence is TGCGCCAGCAGCTCAGGACTAGCGGGAGTCACCGGGGAGCTGTTTTTT. It is translated as CASSSGLAGVTGELFF.

This clonotype has at least ten counts. This chain joins TRBV2 and TRBJ2-2; the match to TRBD2 covers 7 bases. J lost 3 bases, V lost 2 bases, and 0 bases had no gene match. The CDR3 contains 14 residues. The germline CDR1 and CDR2 sequences are SNHLY and FYNNEI. The CDR3 DNA is TGTGCCAGCAGTGAACTAGCGGACACCGGGGAGCTGTTTTTT. Encoded protein: CASSELADTGELFF.

This clonotype was seen repeatedly, ten times or more. As DNA, the CDR3 is TGTGCCAGCAGCTTGAAGGGGACCCACTATGGCTACACCTTC. Protein: CASSLKGTHYGYTF. V gene TRBV5-8 combines with J gene TRBJ1-2; TRBD1 is a possible D gene (5 bases). This CDR3 is built from 14 residues. Deletions cut 1 base from V and 3 bases from J, with 10 bases between. Germline CDR1 is SGHTS and CDR2 is YDEGEE.

The rearrangement joins TRBV6-5 to TRBJ1-2; the match to TRBD1 covers 7 bases. The CDR3 extends over 13 amino acids. Germline CDR1 and CDR2: MNHEY and SVGAGI. V lost 8 bases and J lost 3; bases outside the gene matches: 6. CDR3 residues: CASGLDRDYGYTF. In DNA form, the CDR3 reads TGTGCCAGCGGTTTAGACAGGGACTATGGCTACACCTTC.

J is TRBJ2-3 and V is TRBV6-2 or TRBV6-3; 14 nucleotides align to TRBD2. Germline V gene lookup returns CDR1 MNHEY and CDR2 SVGEGT. This CDR3 has 15 amino acids. V was clipped by 6 bases and J by 4 bases; unmatched bases: 3. The CDR3 region has the DNA TGTGCCAGCAGGGGACTAGCGGGAGTGTCAGATACGCAGTATTTT. Encoded protein: CASRGLAGVSDTQYF.

The table lists this clonotype with many counts. The chain carries TRBV28 and TRBJ2-3; D is ambiguous. V dropped 8 bases and J dropped 6 bases, with 12 bases sitting between them. Germline values: CDR1 MDHEN, CDR2 SYDVKM. The CDR3 extends over 12 amino acids. CDR3 coding DNA: TGTGCCAGCTCGGGCCCCGTCGATACGCAGTATTTT. Amino acid sequence: CASSGPVDTQYF.

Worth noting for this clonotype: It may be a read error: a sequence one base away is much more abundant. The conserved final phenylalanine or tryptophan is absent from the CDR3, which likely points to a read error. This chain connects TRBV6-5 to TRBJ2-1, with 9 positions matching TRBD1. Germline V gene lookup returns CDR1 MNHEY and CDR2 SVGAGI. The CDR3 consists of 14 residues. V trimming: 11 bases; J trimming: 9 bases; junction bases outside the gene matches: 14. The CDR3 coding sequence is TGTGCCGGAACCGGGACAGGGAGAGGGGGTGAGCAGTTCCTC. Translation gives CAGTGTGRGGEQFL.

This clonotype qualifies as medium-sized (0.01 to 0.1%). The chain combines TRBV20-1 with TRBJ1-6; TRBD1 might be the D (6 bases). CDR1 is DFQATT and CDR2 is SNEGSKA in the germline V gene (reference sequence). V lost 2 bases and J 9 bases, leaving 17 bases between the germline ends. CDR3 length equals 15 residues. The CDR3 DNA reads as TGCAGTGCTAGAAGCGGCAGGGGTATCGGTTCACCCCTCCACTTT. Translating gives CSARSGRGIGSPLHF.

The chain joins TRBV7-9 to TRBJ1-1; possibly TRBD1 for D (6 bases). CDR1 and CDR2 from the germline V gene are SEHNR and FQNEAQ (reference sequence). The CDR3 runs 14 residues. V gave up 3 bases and J gave up 7 bases, with 15 bases separating them. CDR3 sequence reads: CASSFGGARGEAFF. The DNA for the CDR3 is TGTGCCAGCAGCTTCGGGGGGGCGAGAGGTGAAGCTTTCTTT.

This clonotype came up many times. This chain links TRBV2 with TRBJ2-7; 10 bases line up with TRBD1. Trimming removed 8 bases from V and 5 bases from J; junction bases left unmatched: 6. The CDR3 totals 13 residues. Germline V gene lookup returns CDR1 SNHLY and CDR2 FYNNEI. In nucleotides, the CDR3 is TGTGCCAGCGGGACAGGGGAAAGGGACGAGCAGTACTTC. This gives the protein CASGTGERDEQYF. Looking up the rest from reference TRBV2 and TRBJ2-7 gives the full variable domain: EPEVTQTPSHQVTQMGQEVILRCVPISNHLYFYWYRQILGQKVEFLVSFYNNEISEKSEIFDDQFSVERPDGSNFTLKIRSTKLEDSAMYFCASGTGERDEQYFGPGTRLTVT.

As for this clonotype: This may stem from a read error, because a much larger clone lies one nucleotide away. Without the conserved terminal phenylalanine or tryptophan, this CDR3 likely stems from a read error. This rearrangement joins TRBV19 to TRBJ2-3; 10 bases are shared with TRBD1. The V gene's germline CDR1 is LNHDA and CDR2 SQIVND (reference sequence). J was trimmed by 4 bases and V by 5 bases; bases with no gene match: 9. The CDR3 is made up of 16 amino acids. The chain's CDR3 is CASSRSDRGYPDTQYS. In DNA form, the CDR3 reads TGTGCCAGTAGTCGGTCGGACAGGGGGTATCCAGATACGCAGTATTCT.

This clonotype was seen more than once but under ten times. This sequence joins TRBV5-6 and TRBJ2-2; 7 nucleotides match TRBD2. Germline loops: CDR1 SGHDT, CDR2 YYEEEE. CDR3 size: 15 residues. V was clipped by 4 bases and J by 0 bases; unmatched bases: 3. CDR3 in amino acids: CASSRRGANTGELFF. The CDR3 DNA reads TGTGCCAGCAGCCGCCGGGGGGCGAACACCGGGGAGCTGTTTTTT.

This clonotype was counted at least ten times. The chain is built from TRBV11-1 and TRBJ1-2, with D perhaps TRBD1 (5 bases). This CDR3 is 13 amino acids long. Germline V gene lookup returns CDR1 SGHAT and CDR2 FQDESV (reference sequence). Trimming shortened V by 4 bases and J by 8 bases, and 14 bases separated the two germline ends. The CDR3 here is CASSSNWGRGYTF. CDR3 DNA sequence: TGTGCCAGCAGCTCAAATTGGGGCCGAGGCTACACCTTC.

This clonotype has a count of ten or more. The CDR3 nucleotides read TGTGCCAGCAGCTTTGACAGGGCCAATGAGCAGTTCTTC. It specifies CASSFDRANEQFF. The chain links TRBV11-2 to TRBJ2-1, with 7 bases that match TRBD1. The CDR3 has 13 residues. Germline loops: CDR1 SGHAT, CDR2 FQNNGV. V gave up 3 bases and J gave up 6 bases; unmatched junction bases: 2.

This sequence joins TRBV29-1 and TRBJ2-1, with 10 positions matching TRBD2. The CDR3 totals 19 residues. V gave up 8 bases and J gave up 4 bases; unmatched junction bases: 23. Germline CDR1 is SQVTM and CDR2 is ANQGSEA. The CDR3 sequence is CSSEDRVVLAGRVYNEQFF. The CDR3, as DNA: TGCAGCTCCGAGGACAGGGTAGTACTAGCGGGAAGGGTTTACAATGAGCAGTTCTTC.

In its sample, this clonotype was seen a few times. This clone may be a read error of a much larger clone one base away. The rearrangement joins TRBV5-6 to TRBJ2-5; D may be TRBD1 (6 bases). The V gene lost 5 bases and the J gene lost 5 bases, with 25 bases spanning the gap. The CDR3 spans 17 residues. Germline V gene data show CDR1 as SGHDT and CDR2 as YYEEEE. The CDR3 here is CASRDLGAAYHGETQYF. The DNA for the CDR3 is TGTGCCAGCAGGGACCTGGGGGCGGCTTACCACGGGGAGACCCAGTACTTC. The full variable domain, completed using reference TRBV5-6 and TRBJ2-5, is DAGVTQSPTHLIKTRGQQVTLRCSPKSGHDTVSWYQQALGQGPQFIFQYYEEEERQRGNFPDRFSGHQFPNYSSELNVNALLLGDSALYLCASRDLGAAYHGETQYFGPGTRLLVL.

The rearrangement joins TRBV30 to TRBJ2-6; the D gene is possibly TRBD1 (6 bases). This CDR3 region has 18 residues. Germline CDR1 reads GTSNPN; CDR2 reads SVGIG (reference sequence). Trimming cost V 0 bases and J 2 bases, with 17 bases left between them. CDR3 residues: CAWSVRGHQGAGANVLTF. DNA for the CDR3: TGTGCCTGGAGTGTTCGGGGACACCAGGGAGCTGGGGCCAACGTCCTGACTTTC.

With regard to this clonotype: A much more abundant neighbour one base away suggests this may be a read error. V is TRBV20-1 and J is TRBJ2-7, with 11 bases fitting TRBD2. Germline-derived CDR1 and CDR2 are DFQATT and SNEGSKA (reference sequence). The CDR3 is 13 residues long. The CDR3 DNA reads as TGCAGTGCTAGGACTAGCGGGGCCTACGCGCAGTACTTC. Its protein is CSARTSGAYAQYF.

This clonotype occurred many times. The rearrangement joins TRBV20-1 to TRBJ2-3; D tentatively reads TRBD1 or TRBD2 (5 bases each). The CDR3 is 13 amino acids. Trimming cost V 4 bases and J 3 bases, with 11 bases left between them. The germline V gene encodes CDR1 DFQATT and CDR2 SNEGSKA (reference sequence). The CDR3 DNA is TGCAGTGCTACTCATTGGGGGACAGATACGCAGTATTTT. Translating it yields CSATHWGTDTQYF.

This clonotype came up many times. The chain couples TRBV7-9 to TRBJ1-6; no clear D gene. The CDR3 has 16 amino acids. The germline CDR1 and CDR2 sequences are SEHNR and FQNEAQ (reference sequence). V lost 2 bases and J lost 0, with 8 bases in between. Here the CDR3 reads CASSLTESSYNSPLHF. CDR3 sequence (DNA): TGTGCCAGCAGCTTAACAGAGAGCTCCTATAATTCACCCCTCCACTTT.

The table lists this clonotype with many counts. The CDR3 region is CASSLGTGGALAGELFF. CDR3 DNA: TGCGCCAGCAGCTTAGGAACAGGGGGCGCGTTGGCCGGGGAGCTGTTTTTT. The chain employs TRBV5-1 and TRBJ2-2; 9 positions agree with TRBD1. The germline V gene has CDR1 SGHRS and CDR2 YFSETQ. Losses at the gene ends were 2 bases for V and 6 bases for J; bases not matched to a gene: 11. The CDR3 is 17 residues long. Together with reference TRBV5-1 and TRBJ2-2, the CDR3 gives the full variable domain: KAGVTQTPRYLIKTRGQQVTLSCSPISGHRSVSWYQQTPGQGLQFLFEYFSETQRNKGNFPGRFSGRQFSNSRSEMNVSTLELGDSALYLCASSLGTGGALAGELFFGEGSRLTVL.

A note on this clonotype: At one of its ends the junction is not consistent with the germline gene, which may arise from a read error. The chain employs TRBV7-2 and TRBJ2-5, with D unresolved. Looked up from germline, CDR1 is SGHTA and CDR2 is FQGNSA. The CDR3 has 15 residues. The CDR3, as DNA: TGTGCCAGCAGCTTAGCCTTTGGGCTGGCAGAGACCCAGCACTTC. Its protein is CASSLAFGLAETQHF.

Note on this clonotype: A read error may be the cause here, since a much bigger clone is one base away. The CDR3 ends on some other residue instead of the conserved phenylalanine or tryptophan, so this is likely a read error. This chain uses TRBV12-3 or TRBV12-4 with TRBJ1-4; 9 nucleotides match TRBD1. The CDR3 has 13 amino acids. V shed 7 bases and J 10 bases; nucleotides not matched to a gene: 7. This chain's CDR3 is CASKQGAQAKLFL. Here the CDR3 DNA reads TGTGCCAGCAAACAGGGGGCGCAGGCAAAACTGTTTCTT.

The chain carries TRBV2 and TRBJ1-4; 9 bases are a match to TRBD1. The CDR3 consists of 16 residues. Trimming took 6 bases from V and 8 from J; bases not matched to a gene: 13. Looked up from germline, CDR1 is SNHLY and CDR2 is FYNNEI. The CDR3 nucleotides read TGTGCCAGCAGGAAGTACTCGACAGGGGGTAGGGAAAAACTGTTTTTT. Residues: CASRKYSTGGREKLFF.